These 20 T cell receptor beta chains were sequenced from one sample in a study of T cell changes during pregnancy in multiple sclerosis (dated by TCRdb to between 2017 and 2020). Preparation of the library involved the immunoSEQ multiplex PCR assay. TCRdb mirrors the immuneACCESS table, restricted to in-frame sequences. Some clones are absent from its copies; in checked studies, under half trace to an unresolved V gene, and the reason for the others is unknown. Here the sample has tens of thousands of clones; roughly 89% occur a single time. The ten largest clones take up roughly a tenth of the sample. The specimen comprised CD8+ T cells from peripheral blood mononuclear cells, sampled in the second trimester of pregnancy. These receptors came from a female donor with multiple sclerosis, enrolled in a pregnancy study.

This clone was picked up one time. The chain combines TRBV19 with TRBJ1-3; tentative D call: TRBD1 (6 bases). Trimming shortened V by 3 bases and J by 1 base, and 10 bases separated the two germline ends. Germline values: CDR1 LNHDA, CDR2 SQIVND (reference sequence). The CDR3 spans 15 residues. Written as DNA, the CDR3 is TGTGCCAGTAGTATTATCGGGACATCTGGAAACACCATATATTTT. Encoded protein: CASSIIGTSGNTIYF.

A single count supports this clone. This rearrangement joins TRBV4-1 to TRBJ1-5; 7 nucleotides line up with TRBD1. Germline V CDR1 and CDR2: MGHRA, YSYEKL. The CDR3 covers 15 residues. The J segment lost 6 bases and the V segment lost 2 bases, leaving 7 bases of the junction unmatched. This chain's CDR3 is CASSQLGGGGQPQHF. As DNA, the CDR3 is TGCGCCAGCAGCCAATTAGGAGGGGGCGGTCAGCCCCAGCATTTT.

V gene TRBV14 combines with J gene TRBJ2-3, with TRBD1 matching 8 bases. The germline V gene encodes CDR1 SGHDN and CDR2 FVKESK. The CDR3 spans 15 residues. V gave up 2 bases and J gave up 4 bases; unmatched junction bases: 5. CDR3 protein: CASSQMGTGSDTQYF. The DNA of the CDR3 is TGTGCCAGCAGCCAAATGGGGACAGGCTCAGATACGCAGTATTTT.

The chain recombines TRBV4-1 with TRBJ2-5, with 14 bases matching TRBD2. Germline CDR1 reads MGHRA; CDR2 reads YSYEKL. The CDR3 is made up of 19 amino acids. V gave up 1 base and J gave up 4 bases; unmatched junction bases: 11. The CDR3 spells CASSQGGTSGSLQRETQYF. As DNA, the CDR3 is TGCGCCAGCAGCCAAGGGGGGACTAGCGGGAGTCTTCAAAGAGAGACCCAGTACTTC.

The V and J genes are TRBV5-1 and TRBJ2-2; TRBD2 aligns across 8 bases. The CDR3 has 16 residues. CDR1 SGHRS and CDR2 YFSETQ come from the germline V gene. V lost 3 bases, J lost 4 bases, and 8 bases stayed unmatched. The CDR3, as DNA: TGCGCCAGCAGCTCATCGGGACTAGGTATCACCGGGGAGCTGTTTTTT. This codes for CASSSSGLGITGELFF. The full variable domain, completed using reference TRBV5-1 and TRBJ2-2, is KAGVTQTPRYLIKTRGQQVTLSCSPISGHRSVSWYQQTPGQGLQFLFEYFSETQRNKGNFPGRFSGRQFSNSRSEMNVSTLELGDSALYLCASSSSGLGITGELFFGEGSRLTVL.

On this clone: This same CDR3 is encoded by further DNA sequences in the sample. The genes are TRBV11-2 and TRBJ2-7; tentatively, D is TRBD1 (6 bases). Germline loops: CDR1 SGHAT, CDR2 FQNNGV. Trimming removed 0 bases from V and 1 base from J, with 7 bases in between. This CDR3 has 14 amino acids. CDR3 coding DNA: TGTGCCAGCAGCTTAGACAGGGGTTCCTACGAGCAGTACTTC. The encoded protein is CASSLDRGSYEQYF.

The chain joins TRBV6-5 to TRBJ2-3; D unclear. The germline V and J ends were trimmed by 7 bases and 1 base, with 12 bases remaining between them. The CDR3 totals 14 residues. Germline V lookup: CDR1 MNHEY, CDR2 SVGAGI. CDR3 sequence reads: CASNPSIGTDTQYF. CDR3 bases: TGTGCCAGCAATCCGAGCATCGGCACAGATACGCAGTATTTT.

The rearrangement joins TRBV9 to TRBJ2-2; tentatively, D is TRBD1 (6 bases). The length of the CDR3 is 15 residues. V was shortened by 2 bases and J by 6 bases, with 14 bases between the two germline ends. Germline V CDR1 and CDR2: SGDLS, YYNGEE. The CDR3 nucleotides are TGTGCCAGCAGCGTCGGGCAGGGGTCGGCCGGGGAGCTGTTTTTT. Its protein product is CASSVGQGSAGELFF.

This clone has a single count. The chain is built from TRBV29-1 and TRBJ2-7; TRBD1 is a possible D gene (5 bases). Trimming took off 7 bases at V and 2 bases at J, with 15 bases between the two ends. CDR3 size: 13 residues. Germline-derived CDR1 and CDR2 are SQVTM and ANQGSEA. The CDR3 sequence: CSALTVIPYEQYF. The CDR3 bases are TGCAGCGCCCTGACAGTGATTCCCTACGAGCAGTACTTC.

The J gene is TRBJ2-7, the V gene TRBV7-9; the match to TRBD2 covers 12 bases. Germline V CDR1 and CDR2: SEHNR, FQNEAQ (reference sequence). V shed 6 bases and J 0 bases; nucleotides not matched to a gene: 15. This CDR3 contains 19 residues. The CDR3 bases are TGTGCCAGCAGTTCACCCGGGACTAGCGGGCCCAGGAGCTCCTACGAGCAGTACTTC. This sequence encodes CASSSPGTSGPRSSYEQYF.

The CDR3 bases are TGTGCCAGCAGTCCAAACCCAGGTCGGCGGGCTCAATTCACAGATACGCAGTATTTT. It yields the protein CASSPNPGRRAQFTDTQYF. The J gene is TRBJ2-3, the V gene TRBV7-3, with a tentative D call TRBD2 (5 bases). The CDR3 runs 19 residues. V lost 6 bases and J 2 bases, leaving 27 bases between the germline ends. Germline CDR1 SGHTA, CDR2 FQGTGA.

CDR3 nucleotide sequence: TGCGCCAGCAGCACTAAGCCGGATGAAAAACTGTTTTTT. Residues: CASSTKPDEKLFF. This chain connects TRBV4-1 to TRBJ1-4; D gene ambiguous. Germline V lookup: CDR1 MGHRA, CDR2 YSYEKL. V was pared by 5 bases and J by 6 bases, with 10 bases between. The CDR3 contains 13 residues.

V gene TRBV10-3 combines with J gene TRBJ2-5, with D perhaps TRBD2 (5 bases). V was clipped by 3 bases and J by 3 bases, with 20 bases between them. The CDR3 is 17 residues long. Germline V gives CDR1 ENHRY, CDR2 SYGVKD. This CDR3 is CAISEMIGEGWEETQYF. The DNA for the CDR3 is TGTGCCATCAGTGAAATGATCGGGGAAGGGTGGGAAGAGACCCAGTACTTC.

The chain joins TRBV16 to TRBJ2-2; 7 bases fit TRBD1. From germline, CDR1 is KGHSY and CDR2 FQNENV. With 4 bases clipped from V and 6 bases from J, the junction kept 14 bases outside the gene matches. This CDR3 contains 17 residues. The CDR3 is CASSRTTRDSTAGELFF. In nucleotides, the CDR3 is TGTGCCAGCAGCCGTACGACTCGGGACAGCACCGCCGGGGAGCTGTTTTTT.

The rearrangement joins TRBV5-5 to TRBJ2-3; 11 bases are a match to TRBD2. Germline V lookup: CDR1 SGHKS, CDR2 YYEKEE (reference sequence). Trimming removed 2 bases from V and 0 bases from J; junction bases left unmatched: 2. CDR3 size: 16 residues. The CDR3 coding sequence is TGTGCCAGCAGCTTCTTAGCGGGAGGGAGCACAGATACGCAGTATTTT. Residues: CASSFLAGGSTDTQYF.

This chain joins TRBV7-9 and TRBJ1-1, with D tentatively TRBD1 (5 bases). Germline loops: CDR1 SEHNR, CDR2 FQNEAQ (reference sequence). The V end lost 3 bases, the J end lost 1 base, and 15 bases lay between the germline ends. The CDR3 has 16 residues. This CDR3 is CASSFSGMMGNTEAFF. CDR3 bases: TGTGCCAGCAGCTTCTCAGGGATGATGGGGAACACTGAAGCTTTCTTT.

The gene calls are TRBV27 and TRBJ2-3; the D is unclear. The germline V gene encodes CDR1 MNHEY and CDR2 SMNVEV (reference sequence). The CDR3 is 16 amino acids. The V and J ends lost 5 bases and 5 bases respectively, with 20 bases between them. CDR3 protein: CASSPLYSGDRDTQYF. In DNA, the CDR3 is TGTGCCAGCAGTCCTCTATACAGTGGCGATAGAGATACGCAGTATTTT.

The rearrangement links TRBV11-2 to TRBJ1-1; the match to TRBD1 covers 9 bases. V was clipped by 1 base and J by 0 bases; unmatched bases: 0. The CDR3 runs to 15 residues. The germline gives CDR1 SGHAT, CDR2 FQNNGV. CDR3 sequence: CASSLGTGVNTEAFF. In DNA form, the CDR3 reads TGTGCCAGCAGCTTAGGGACAGGGGTGAACACTGAAGCTTTCTTT.

V gene TRBV27 combines with J gene TRBJ1-1; the D is unclear. This CDR3 has 12 amino acids. Trimming left V 7 bases short and J 8 bases short, with 14 bases between. Germline assignment: CDR1 MNHEY and CDR2 SMNVEV (reference sequence). Here the CDR3 DNA reads TGTGCCAGCACCCTCCCGTCGGGGGAAGCTTTCTTT. Translation gives CASTLPSGEAFF.

The genes are TRBV7-8 and TRBJ2-7; D not certain. Germline V gene sequence: CDR1 SGHVS, CDR2 FQNEAQ. The V and J ends lost 4 bases and 2 bases respectively, with 3 bases between them. The CDR3 is made up of 11 amino acids. In DNA, the CDR3 is TGTGCCAGCAGCTCTACCTACGAGCAGTACTTC. It codes for CASSSTYEQYF.